This TCR beta chain was profiled in a study of blood T cell repertoires in COVID-19. Across the whole study: Specimens from acute and convalescent COVID-19 originated in the United States, Italy and Spain. The analysed material was cDNA or gDNA that came from T cells, B-cell-depleted T cells, or PBMCs.

This clone was seen only once. Authors' data handling: Reference gene primer amplification gave nucleated cell count estimates. This table comes from immunoSEQ multiplex PCR, and its TCRdb copy is limited to in-frame clones, with some not included. For V, J and clone size, that table is used; D and trimming come from the DNA. The sample consists of 250,000 to 350,000 clones, roughly 89% of them appearing once. This CDR3 spans 17 amino acids. CDR1 is SGHDN, CDR2 FVKESK, per germline. V lost 3 bases and J lost 7; bases outside the gene matches: 15. The chain recombines TRBV14 with TRBJ2-1; 7 positions agree with TRBD1. The sequencing input was peripheral blood. This TCR came from a woman aged 35 to 49 who had recovered from COVID-19. The CDR3 here is CASSHGVGDRSQNEQFF. Written as DNA, the CDR3 is TGTGCCAGCAGCCATGGCGTGGGGGACAGAAGTCAGAATGAGCAGTTCTTC.